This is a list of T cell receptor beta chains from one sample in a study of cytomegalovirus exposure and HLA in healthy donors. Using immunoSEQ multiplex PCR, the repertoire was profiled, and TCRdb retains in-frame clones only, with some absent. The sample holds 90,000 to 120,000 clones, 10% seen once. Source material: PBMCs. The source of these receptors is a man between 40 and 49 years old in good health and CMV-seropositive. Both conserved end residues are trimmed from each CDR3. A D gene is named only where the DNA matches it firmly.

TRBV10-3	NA	AISPRGPEQY
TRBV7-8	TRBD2	ASSFGTRTQGEQY
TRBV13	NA	ASSLRGGQETQY
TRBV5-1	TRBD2	ASSLRGGSYEQY
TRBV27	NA	ASSIAGLGETQY
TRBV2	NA	ASSSFQGLAKNIQY
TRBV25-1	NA	ASSDPAREEGYT
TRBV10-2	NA	ASSSTASGNQPQH
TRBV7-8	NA	ASSLAPLATYEQY
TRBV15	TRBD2	ATSRERGDQWSSGAYEQY
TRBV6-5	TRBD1	ASRQTGAGEKLF
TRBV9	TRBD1	ASSRDSYEQY
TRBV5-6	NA	ASSKALAKNIQY
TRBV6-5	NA	ASRVGGTEAF
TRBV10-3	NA	AAGGNEQF
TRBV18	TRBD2	ASSPGTSGSLFYEQY
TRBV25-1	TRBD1	ASSESGQGSHLY
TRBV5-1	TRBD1	ASNPGQGNEQY
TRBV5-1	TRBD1	ASSLETGGYNEQF
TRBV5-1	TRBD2	ASSLSGSRDTQY
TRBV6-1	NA	ASSGTDYNEQF
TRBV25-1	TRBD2	ASSKETSGSEQY
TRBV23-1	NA	ASSHSGDQPQH
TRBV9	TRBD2	ASSVSGGGSSEQY
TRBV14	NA	ASSQDPEQEETQY
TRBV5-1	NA	ASSSQNEQF
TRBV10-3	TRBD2	AISGQGTSGSSYEQY
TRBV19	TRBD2	ASGTSSGRRLDEQF
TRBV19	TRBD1	ASSIDDTGGNQPQH
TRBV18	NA	ASSPSPGEVNTEAF
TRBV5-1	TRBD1	ASSPGQGGYEQY
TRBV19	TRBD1	ASSIDRGGYT
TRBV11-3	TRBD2	ASSFRTSGSRSYNEQF
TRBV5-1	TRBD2	ASSLARAGLLTDTQY
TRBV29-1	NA	SVVGRVNMNTEAF
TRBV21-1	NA	ASSTLTLGRDCTEAF
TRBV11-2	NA	ASSLVGNTEAF
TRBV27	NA	ASSFRGGYGYT
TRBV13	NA	ASSPRRVGTWAWNTEAF
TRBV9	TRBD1	ASSSDPPGQGGNEQF
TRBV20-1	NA	SPERETQY
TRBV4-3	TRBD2	ASSKGLGGSSHEQY
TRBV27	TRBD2	ASSFPSGGTYSYNEQF
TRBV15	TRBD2	ATSPKRGSLQETQY
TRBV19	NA	ASSIGWRGRSNQPQH
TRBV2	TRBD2	ASSQTSGSPSEQF
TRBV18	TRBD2	ASSRAGGAAGELF
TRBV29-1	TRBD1	SVDRASGETQY
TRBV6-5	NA	ASSYHGTRNTEAF
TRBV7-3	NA	ASSTTLGYEQY
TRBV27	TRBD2	ASSRLGGGAYNEQF
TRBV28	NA	ASSPGTPGNTIY
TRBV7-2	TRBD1	ASSILPGQGSEQF
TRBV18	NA	ASSPLVFRWSGELF
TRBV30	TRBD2	AWSALRTSGRAGEQY
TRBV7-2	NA	ASSLARGETQY
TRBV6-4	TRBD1	ASSDGGQVGSGYT